This TCR beta chain was profiled in a study of tumor-infiltrating lymphocytes in primary liver carcinoma. Study as a whole: There were tumors of stage T1-T3 N0M0, each 4.2 to 10 cm across. Sequencing of the samples generated roughly 3.5 to 8 million productive TCRbeta reads, with similar yields across tissue types.

Total RNA amounting to around 530 ng was the source from which TCR beta cDNA was made with a constant-region primer. Construction of TCR beta libraries relied on three successive nested multiplex PCR rounds employing slightly modified ARM-PCR. TRBV1-TRBV30 forward and Cbeta reverse primers drove the first two approximately 10-cycle rounds. TCRdb used MiXCR to reprocess the multiplex PCR reads, holding one entry per CDR3 protein. This sample has around 79,000 distinct CDR3 sequences, with around 66% found just once. Between about 20 and 30 mg of unsorted bulk tissue served as the source from which RNA and DNA were co-extracted. The CDR3 spans 15 residues. Germline CDR1 SGHRS, CDR2 YFSETQ. V lost 4 bases and J lost 0, with 13 bases in between. As concerns this clonotype: Just one base apart from a much larger clone, this may be a read error.

Sequencing used tumor-adjacent normal liver tissue. The rearrangement joins TRBV5-1 to TRBJ1-1; D may be TRBD1 (5 bases). The source of this sequence is a man aged 40-50 years with primary liver carcinoma and hepatitis B virus infection. The CDR3 bases are TGCGCCAGCAGCATGGGAGAGGGACTGAACACTGAAGCTTTCTTT. Translated: CASSMGEGLNTEAFF. Complete variable domain (other parts from reference TRBV5-1 and TRBJ1-1): KAGVTQTPRYLIKTRGQQVTLSCSPISGHRSVSWYQQTPGQGLQFLFEYFSETQRNKGNFPGRFSGRQFSNSRSEMNVSTLELGDSALYLCASSMGEGLNTEAFFGQGTRLTVV.